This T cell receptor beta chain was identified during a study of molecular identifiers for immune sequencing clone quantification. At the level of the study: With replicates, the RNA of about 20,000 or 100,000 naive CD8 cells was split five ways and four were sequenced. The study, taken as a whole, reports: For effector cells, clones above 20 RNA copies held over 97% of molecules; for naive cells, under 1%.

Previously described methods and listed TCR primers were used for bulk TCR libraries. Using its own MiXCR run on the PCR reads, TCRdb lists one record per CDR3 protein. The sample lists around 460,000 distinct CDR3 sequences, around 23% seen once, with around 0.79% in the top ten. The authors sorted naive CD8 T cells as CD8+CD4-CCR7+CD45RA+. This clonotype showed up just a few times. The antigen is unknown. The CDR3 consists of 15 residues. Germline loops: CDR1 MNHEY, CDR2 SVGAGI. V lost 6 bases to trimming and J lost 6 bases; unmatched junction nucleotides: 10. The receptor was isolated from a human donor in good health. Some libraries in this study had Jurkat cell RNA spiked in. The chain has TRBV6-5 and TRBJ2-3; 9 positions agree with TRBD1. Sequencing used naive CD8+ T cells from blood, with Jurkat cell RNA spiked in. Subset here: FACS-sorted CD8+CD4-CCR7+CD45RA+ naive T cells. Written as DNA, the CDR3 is TGTGCCAGCAGCACCGGACAGGGGAGGTCGGATACGCAGTATTTT. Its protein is CASSTGQGRSDTQYF.